This T cell receptor (beta chain) appears in the sequencing data of a study of OX40 agonist ivuxolimab in advanced cancers. Study as a whole: Enrollees could have had prior anti-PD-1, anti-PD-L1 or anti-CTLA-4 therapy, which under 50% had received.

As regards this clone: Its specificity is unknown.

The CDR3 contains 14 residues. CDR1 is LNHDA, CDR2 SQIVND, per germline (reference sequence). General observations from the study: Doses of 0.1 to 3.0 mg/kg were accompanied by clonal expansion of CD4+ and CD8+ blood T cells by week 6.

The protocol was immunoSEQ multiplex PCR, while the TCRdb copy is restricted to in-frame clones and leaves out a portion. The sample includes tens of thousands of clones, roughly 83% of them seen just once. This receptor was obtained from an adult with an advanced solid tumor such as melanoma, head and neck, liver or kidney cancer. The chain employs TRBV19 and TRBJ2-5; maybe TRBD1 (5 bases). The J call may be in error: the DNA end matches TRBJ2-7 better. Sequencing was performed on CD4+ or CD8+ T cells sorted from blood, taken in a trial of the OX40 agonist ivuxolimab. The CDR3: CASSIEVRADEQYF. DNA for the CDR3: TGTGCCAGTAGTATAGAAGTCAGGGCGGACGAGCAGTACTTC.